Below, 18 T cell receptor beta chains from the same sample are listed, as sequenced in a study of CD8 T cells in ankylosing spondylitis (dated by TCRdb to 2016 to 2017). Summary of the overall study and its limitations: A TCR beta motif made up of under ten highly homologous amino acid variants appeared to be characteristic of blood from ankylosing spondylitis patients.

The library came from 5' RACE. TCRdb shows the sequencer as Illumina HiSeq 2500. TCRdb's own reprocessing of the public reads used fastp at Q25 and MiXCR and kept productive beta chains. Under each unique CDR3 protein, matching rows form one entry showing the most common genes and DNA. The sample yields fewer than 450,000 distinct CDR3 sequences; approximately 17% were counted once. The biggest ten clones account for over 1% of the sample. These receptors have no known antigen. The sequenced sample consisted of blood, either unsorted or a sorted T cell fraction (not recorded which). These TCRs come from a male donor with ankylosing spondylitis.

DNA of the CDR3: TGTGCCAGCAGCCCCATCCGGGATACCGAGACCCAGTACTTC. It encodes CASSPIRDTETQYF. This chain uses TRBV11-2 with TRBJ2-5; TRBD2 might be the D (5 bases). With 5 bases removed from V and 5 bases from J, the gap between germline ends came to 15 bases. CDR1 and CDR2 (germline): SGHAT, FQNNGV. The CDR3 length is 14 residues.

This rearrangement joins TRBV5-1 to TRBJ2-1; TRBD2 matches at 8 bases. With 0 bases clipped from V and 5 bases from J, the junction kept 10 bases outside the gene matches. CDR3 length equals 17 residues. Germline V gene data show CDR1 as SGHRS and CDR2 as YFSETQ. The CDR3: CASSLARAGGLNNEQFF. DNA of the CDR3: TGCGCCAGCAGCTTGGCCCGGGCGGGGGGTCTAAACAATGAGCAGTTCTTC.

This clonotype was seen a handful of times. The chain uses TRBV7-6 and TRBJ2-3; D gene uncertain. This CDR3 is built from 12 residues. The ends were cut back, 5 bases at V and 6 bases at J, with 9 bases in the middle. The germline gives CDR1 SGHVS, CDR2 FNYEAQ. CDR3 coding DNA: TGTGCCAGCAGCCCTAAGGGCGATACGCAGTATTTT. This gives the protein CASSPKGDTQYF. Full variable domain (remainder filled in from reference TRBV7-6 and TRBJ2-3): GAGVSQSPRYKVTKRGQDVALRCDPISGHVSLYWYRQALGQGPEFLTYFNYEAQQDKSGLPNDRFSAERPEGSISTLTIQRTEQRDSAMYRCASSPKGDTQYFGPGTRLTVL.

This chain links TRBV2 with TRBJ1-2; 9 bases line up with TRBD1. The CDR3 length is 13 residues. Germline assignment: CDR1 SNHLY and CDR2 FYNNEI. V gave up 7 bases and J gave up 5 bases; unmatched junction bases: 5. The CDR3 spells CASTGQGLYGYTF. The DNA of the CDR3 is TGTGCCAGCACAGGACAGGGGTTGTATGGCTACACCTTC.

The chain employs TRBV20-1 and TRBJ2-5; TRBD2 aligns across 7 bases. Germline trimming cut 6 bases from V and 0 bases from J; bases unmatched to any gene: 16. Germline V gene data show CDR1 as DFQATT and CDR2 as SNEGSKA (reference sequence). This CDR3 has 17 amino acids. The CDR3 protein is CSATSLADTWYQETQYF. The CDR3 region has the DNA TGCAGTGCAACCAGTCTAGCGGATACATGGTACCAAGAGACCCAGTACTTC.

This clonotype has a handful of counts. The CDR3 loop is CSARFSGQDIQYF. CDR3 coding DNA: TGCAGTGCTAGATTCTCTGGACAAGACATTCAGTACTTC. The chain has TRBV20-1 and TRBJ2-4; tentatively, D is TRBD1 (5 bases). This CDR3 region has 13 residues. The V gene lost 2 bases and the J gene lost 8 bases, with 13 bases spanning the gap. Germline-derived CDR1 and CDR2 are DFQATT and SNEGSKA (reference sequence).

This clonotype was observed a handful of times. CDR3 nucleotide sequence: TGTGCCAGCAGGAGACAGGCCTCCGGATACGAGCAGTACTTC. Protein product: CASRRQASGYEQYF. The chain has TRBV6-1 and TRBJ2-7; TRBD1 is a possible D gene (6 bases). The CDR3 runs 14 residues. The ends were cut back, 6 bases at V and 4 bases at J, with 16 bases in the middle. Germline V CDR1 and CDR2: MNHNS, SASEGT.

The V call is TRBV10-3, the J call TRBJ2-7, with D possibly being TRBD2 (6 bases). Germline CDR1 and CDR2: ENHRY and SYGVKD. This CDR3 is built from 13 residues. The V end was cut by 6 bases, the J end by 0 bases, with 9 bases between. The CDR3 sequence is CAIRAGSSYEQYF. The DNA for the CDR3 is TGTGCCATCAGGGCCGGGAGCTCCTACGAGCAGTACTTC.

This clonotype has a handful of counts. The V and J genes are TRBV25-1 and TRBJ1-3; 8 bases line up with TRBD1. Trimming removed 8 bases from V and 4 bases from J; junction bases left unmatched: 10. Germline V gene data show CDR1 as MGHDK and CDR2 as SYGVNS. This CDR3 has 15 amino acids. The CDR3 spells CASGRQGLGGNTIYF. The CDR3 bases are TGTGCCAGCGGGCGACAGGGGTTGGGCGGAAACACCATATATTTT.

The chain is built from TRBV3-1 and TRBJ2-7; 8 nucleotides agree with TRBD2. V lost 2 bases to trimming and J lost 2 bases; unmatched junction nucleotides: 5. This CDR3 spans 15 amino acids. The germline gives CDR1 LGHDT, CDR2 YNNKEL (reference sequence). The CDR3 protein is CASSQTSGSPYEQYF. In DNA form, the CDR3 reads TGTGCCAGCAGCCAAACCAGCGGGAGCCCCTACGAGCAGTACTTC.

This clonotype was recorded a few times. The chain links TRBV2 to TRBJ2-5; perhaps TRBD2 as D (5 bases). Germline lookup yields CDR1 SNHLY and CDR2 FYNNEI. The CDR3 is 12 amino acids. V was pared by 8 bases and J by 6 bases, with 13 bases between. This chain's CDR3 is CASLRFGKTQYF. For the CDR3, the DNA is TGTGCCAGCTTACGGTTCGGGAAGACCCAGTACTTC.

A few counts support this clonotype. This chain uses TRBV7-8 with TRBJ1-5; 7 bases are shared with TRBD1. With V trimmed by 5 bases and J by 4 bases, 14 bases remained unmatched. Germline V CDR1 and CDR2: SGHVS, FQNEAQ. The CDR3 consists of 17 residues. The CDR3 is CASSTLPRDRDNQPQHF. The CDR3 bases are TGTGCCAGCAGCACCCTCCCTCGGGACAGAGATAATCAGCCCCAGCATTTT.

The CDR3 sequence is CASSEGAGATNEKLFF. DNA for the CDR3: TGTGCCAGCAGTGAGGGGGCGGGTGCAACTAATGAAAAACTGTTTTTT. The V gene is TRBV6-1, the J gene TRBJ1-4; TRBD1 is a possible D gene (6 bases). The CDR3 runs to 16 residues. V was pared by 3 bases and J by 0 bases, with 11 bases between. Germline loops: CDR1 MNHNS, CDR2 SASEGT.

This clonotype has only a few counts. This rearrangement joins TRBV6-1 to TRBJ2-3; 10 bases are shared with TRBD2. The CDR3 length is 14 residues. After removal of 8 bases from V and 2 bases from J, the junction contained 4 bases not matched to a gene. Looked up from germline, CDR1 is MNHNS and CDR2 is SASEGT. The DNA for the CDR3 is TGTGCCAGCCGGACTAGCGGTCTCACAGATACGCAGTATTTT. Amino acid sequence: CASRTSGLTDTQYF.

This clonotype has a count of ten or more. The chain recombines TRBV28 with TRBJ1-6; 11 bases line up with TRBD1. Germline trimming cut 6 bases from V and 14 bases from J; bases unmatched to any gene: 12. Germline values: CDR1 MDHEN, CDR2 SYDVKM. The CDR3 has 15 residues. The CDR3 nucleotides read TGTGCCAGCAGCTCGGACAGGGGGCGGTTTGTGGCCCTCCACTTT. Translating gives CASSSDRGRFVALHF.

The rearrangement links TRBV5-1 to TRBJ2-1; 11 bases are a match to TRBD2. The CDR3 length is 16 residues. From germline, CDR1 is SGHRS and CDR2 YFSETQ. V dropped 0 bases and J dropped 10; count of bases not matched to a gene: 9. The CDR3 loop is CASSLAALAGGKEQFF. CDR3 sequence (DNA): TGCGCCAGCAGCTTGGCCGCTCTAGCGGGGGGCAAAGAGCAGTTCTTC.

This clonotype was detected only a few times. The rearrangement uses TRBV18 and TRBJ2-3; D could derive from TRBD1 or TRBD2 (5 bases each). V was trimmed by 0 bases and J by 4 bases, leaving 8 bases between them. The germline V gene has CDR1 KGHSH and CDR2 LQKENI. This CDR3 contains 14 residues. The CDR3 nucleotides are TGTGCCAGCTCACCACCGAGGGGTCCAGATACGCAGTATTTT. Protein: CASSPPRGPDTQYF.

V and J are TRBV20-1 and TRBJ2-1; D is unresolved. Looked up from germline, CDR1 is DFQATT and CDR2 is SNEGSKA (reference sequence). V gave up 3 bases and J gave up 9 bases, with 12 bases separating them. CDR3 length: 12 amino acids. In DNA, the CDR3 is TGCAGTGCTAGGTCTCTAGGTGGTGAGCAGTTCTTC. It codes for CSARSLGGEQFF.